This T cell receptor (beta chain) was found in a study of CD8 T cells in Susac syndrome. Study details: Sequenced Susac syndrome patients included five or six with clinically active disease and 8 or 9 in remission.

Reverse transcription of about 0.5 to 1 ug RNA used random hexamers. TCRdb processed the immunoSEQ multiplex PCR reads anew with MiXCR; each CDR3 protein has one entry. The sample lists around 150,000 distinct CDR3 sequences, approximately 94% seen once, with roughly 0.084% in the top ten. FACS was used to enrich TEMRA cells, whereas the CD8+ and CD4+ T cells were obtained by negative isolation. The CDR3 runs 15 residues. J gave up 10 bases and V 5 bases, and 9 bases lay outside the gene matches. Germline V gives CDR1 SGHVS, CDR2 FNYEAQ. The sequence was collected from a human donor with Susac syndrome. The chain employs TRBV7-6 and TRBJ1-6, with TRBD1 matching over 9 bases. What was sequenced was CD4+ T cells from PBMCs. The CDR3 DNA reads TGTGCCAGCAGCCTAGGGGGACAGGGAGCATCACCCCTCCACTTT. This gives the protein CASSLGGQGASPLHF.